This T cell receptor (beta chain) was identified in a study of CD4+ T cells in melanoma. Whole-study findings and limits: CD8+ T cell, macrophage and B cell function reportedly correlated with neoantigen-specific CD4+ T cells.

The V segment lost 5 bases and the J segment 5 bases; nucleotides outside the gene matches: 8. Germline V gene sequence: CDR1 SGHVS, CDR2 FNYEAQ. The CDR3 extends over 14 amino acids. The method was immunoSEQ multiplex PCR; TCRdb's version includes in-frame clones alone and lacks a portion of them. The table has around 110,000 clones, 92% seen once. Turning to this clone: What it recognizes is unknown.

The chain joins TRBV7-6 to TRBJ1-1; the match to TRBD1 covers 7 bases. The clonotype originates from a human donor with melanoma. The sequencing sample was made of peripheral blood. CDR3 protein: CASSPRQGETEAFF. The DNA of the CDR3 is TGTGCCAGCAGCCCCAGACAGGGAGAGACTGAAGCTTTCTTT.